Shown below are 2 T cell receptor beta chains from a single sample sequenced in a study of cytomegalovirus exposure and HLA in healthy donors. 13 Jbeta primers and 60 Vbeta primers were used for the PCR. The table came from immunoSEQ multiplex PCR; TCRdb's copy has only in-frame clones and leaves some out. There are some 130,000 clones in the sample; 75% to 80% occur only once, and 2% lies in the top ten. Sequenced sample: PBMCs. These TCRs come from a man in his thirties or forties in good health and CMV-seronegative.

The genes are TRBV6-5 and TRBJ2-7; 10 bases are shared with TRBD1. Germline V gene sequence: CDR1 MNHEY, CDR2 SVGAGI. This CDR3 is 16 amino acids long. J was trimmed by 0 bases and V by 0 bases; bases with no gene match: 2. CDR3 loop: CASSYSGTGVSYEQYF. The CDR3, as DNA: TGTGCCAGCAGTTACTCAGGGACAGGGGTCTCCTACGAGCAGTACTTC.

This clone appeared a single time. This chain links TRBV10-3 with TRBJ2-3; 9 nucleotides match TRBD2. CDR3 length: 15 residues. CDR1 is ENHRY and CDR2 is SYGVKD in the germline V gene. The junction had 8 bases not matched to a gene; V was cut back by 6 bases and J by 4 bases. Here the CDR3 DNA reads TGTGCCATCAGGCCCGGGACTAGCAGCGCAGATACGCAGTATTTT. It yields the protein CAIRPGTSSADTQYF.